A selection of T cell receptor beta chains follows, all from one sample in a study of human T cells and chemical hapten exposure. TCRdb re-called the RACE reads through MiXCR, storing one row per CDR3 protein. The sample yields roughly 120,000 distinct CDR3 sequences, roughly a tenth seen once. The sample consisted of whole blood, taken in connection with sensitization to the hapten diphenylcyclopropenone (DPC). The receptors were sampled from a woman between 40 and 55 years old with alopecia areata. Some clones in this sample may be carry-over from other donors' samples. The CDR3 runs from the conserved cysteine through the conserved F or W. Each record gives: clone size, V gene, J gene, D gene, CDR3 protein, CDR3 DNA. A D gene is named only where the DNA matches it firmly. Only some rows state a clone size, as once, few, many or a class for expanded clones.

clone_size: many; v_call: TRBV5-1; j_call: TRBJ1-6; d_call: TRBD1; cdr3_aa: CASSFYGQGNSPLHF; cdr3_nt: TGCGCCAGCAGCTTCTACGGACAGGGGAATTCACCCCTCCACTTT
clone_size: many; v_call: TRBV7-2; j_call: TRBJ2-1; d_call: NA; cdr3_aa: CASSLRQLNNEQFF; cdr3_nt: TGTGCCAGCAGCTTAAGGCAACTAAACAATGAGCAGTTCTTC
clone_size: many; v_call: TRBV20-1; j_call: TRBJ1-2; d_call: NA; cdr3_aa: CSGQGGSNYGYTF; cdr3_nt: TGCAGTGGTCAGGGAGGGTCTAACTATGGCTACACCTTC
clone_size: many; v_call: TRBV6-1; j_call: TRBJ1-5; d_call: NA; cdr3_aa: CASSFSTEFNQPQHF; cdr3_nt: TGTGCCAGCAGTTTCTCTACTGAGTTCAATCAGCCCCAGCATTTT
clone_size: NA; v_call: TRBV27; j_call: TRBJ2-1; d_call: NA; cdr3_aa: CASSVNPDWNNEQFF; cdr3_nt: TGTGCCAGCAGTGTGAACCCGGACTGGAACAATGAGCAGTTCTTC
clone_size: NA; v_call: TRBV20-1; j_call: TRBJ2-4; d_call: TRBD1; cdr3_aa: CSAGDDRGAKNIQYF; cdr3_nt: TGCAGTGCAGGAGACGACAGGGGAGCCAAAAACATTCAGTACTTC
clone_size: many; v_call: TRBV27; j_call: TRBJ2-7; d_call: NA; cdr3_aa: CASSRTATVPYEQYF; cdr3_nt: TGTGCCAGCAGTCGTACCGCGACAGTACCCTACGAGCAGTACTTC
clone_size: many; v_call: TRBV4-3; j_call: TRBJ1-4; d_call: TRBD1; cdr3_aa: CASSQEGQLNEKLFF; cdr3_nt: TGCGCCAGCAGCCAGGAGGGACAGCTTAATGAAAAACTGTTTTTT
clone_size: NA; v_call: TRBV29-1; j_call: TRBJ2-7; d_call: NA; cdr3_aa: CSVRGVSGPYEQYF; cdr3_nt: TGCAGCGTCAGAGGTGTATCAGGACCCTACGAGCAGTACTTC
clone_size: NA; v_call: TRBV12-3/TRBV12-4; j_call: TRBJ2-3; d_call: NA; cdr3_aa: CASSAGTAQYF; cdr3_nt: TGTGCCAGCAGTGCCGGGACGGCGCAGTATTTT
clone_size: many; v_call: TRBV29-1; j_call: TRBJ1-2; d_call: NA; cdr3_aa: CSVYGLRDGANYGYTF; cdr3_nt: TGCAGCGTTTACGGTCTCCGGGACGGTGCTAACTATGGCTACACCTTC
clone_size: NA; v_call: TRBV6-2/TRBV6-3; j_call: TRBJ1-5; d_call: NA; cdr3_aa: CASSWESNQPQHF; cdr3_nt: TGTGCCAGCAGTTGGGAGAGCAATCAGCCCCAGCATTTT
clone_size: few; v_call: TRBV28; j_call: TRBJ1-2; d_call: NA; cdr3_aa: CASTLSTGFNYGYTF; cdr3_nt: TGTGCCAGCACCCTATCGACAGGCTTTAACTATGGCTACACCTTC
clone_size: NA; v_call: TRBV20-1; j_call: TRBJ2-7; d_call: NA; cdr3_aa: CSAGGSSSSYEQYF; cdr3_nt: TGCAGTGCTGGAGGGTCTTCGAGCTCCTACGAGCAGTACTTC
clone_size: NA; v_call: TRBV29-1; j_call: TRBJ2-2; d_call: TRBD1; cdr3_aa: CSVRRTGVAGELFF; cdr3_nt: TGCAGCGTTAGACGGACAGGGGTCGCCGGGGAGCTGTTTTTT
clone_size: few; v_call: TRBV7-2; j_call: TRBJ2-1; d_call: TRBD1; cdr3_aa: CASSYLRGQIEQFF; cdr3_nt: TGTGCCAGCAGTTACCTCAGGGGGCAAATTGAGCAGTTCTTC
clone_size: many; v_call: TRBV3-1; j_call: TRBJ1-2; d_call: NA; cdr3_aa: CASSQALAGYTF; cdr3_nt: TGTGCCAGCAGCCAAGCACTGGCCGGCTACACCTTC
clone_size: NA; v_call: TRBV11-2; j_call: TRBJ2-1; d_call: TRBD1; cdr3_aa: CASSPRQGIWNEQFF; cdr3_nt: TGTGCCAGCAGCCCCCGACAGGGCATCTGGAATGAGCAGTTCTTC
clone_size: many; v_call: TRBV6-5; j_call: TRBJ2-5; d_call: TRBD2; cdr3_aa: CASSYAFGGGIQETQYF; cdr3_nt: TGTGCCAGCAGTTACGCTTTCGGCGGGGGGATCCAAGAGACCCAGTACTTC
clone_size: many; v_call: TRBV27; j_call: TRBJ2-5; d_call: NA; cdr3_aa: CATRRGGAFVETQYF; cdr3_nt: TGTGCCACCCGCAGGGGGGGGGCGTTTGTAGAGACCCAGTACTTC
clone_size: NA; v_call: TRBV4-1; j_call: TRBJ2-3; d_call: TRBD2; cdr3_aa: CASSLRTSGGPVGDTQYF; cdr3_nt: TGCGCCAGCAGTCTACGGACTAGCGGGGGCCCGGTGGGGGATACGCAGTATTTT
clone_size: few; v_call: TRBV6-6; j_call: TRBJ1-5; d_call: NA; cdr3_aa: CASSSKGDRSNQPQHF; cdr3_nt: TGTGCCAGCAGTTCTAAGGGGGATCGGAGCAATCAGCCCCAGCATTTT
clone_size: many; v_call: TRBV6-9; j_call: TRBJ2-7; d_call: NA; cdr3_aa: CASRGREQGGGDEQYF; cdr3_nt: TGTGCCAGCAGGGGCAGGGAACAGGGAGGCGGTGACGAGCAGTACTTC
clone_size: few; v_call: TRBV11-2; j_call: TRBJ2-7; d_call: NA; cdr3_aa: CASSLNQAQYSYEQYF; cdr3_nt: TGTGCCAGCAGCTTAAACCAGGCACAGTATAGCTACGAGCAGTACTTC
clone_size: few; v_call: TRBV20-1; j_call: TRBJ2-7; d_call: NA; cdr3_aa: CSASFAYEQYF; cdr3_nt: TGCAGTGCTAGCTTCGCGTACGAGCAGTACTTC
clone_size: NA; v_call: TRBV12-3/TRBV12-4; j_call: TRBJ1-5; d_call: NA; cdr3_aa: CASSLGQGNSNQPQHF; cdr3_nt: TGTGCCAGCAGTTTGGGGCAGGGGAACAGCAATCAGCCCCAGCATTTT
clone_size: few; v_call: TRBV7-6; j_call: TRBJ2-2; d_call: TRBD2; cdr3_aa: CASGTSGGPPNTGELFF; cdr3_nt: TGTGCCAGCGGGACTAGCGGGGGGCCCCCGAACACCGGGGAGCTGTTTTTT
clone_size: many; v_call: TRBV9; j_call: TRBJ2-2; d_call: TRBD2; cdr3_aa: CASTQGAGSGELFF; cdr3_nt: TGTGCCAGCACGCAGGGAGCGGGGTCCGGGGAGCTGTTTTTT
clone_size: few; v_call: TRBV6-1; j_call: TRBJ1-5; d_call: NA; cdr3_aa: CASRAVRNQPQHF; cdr3_nt: TGTGCCAGCAGGGCAGTTCGCAATCAGCCCCAGCATTTT
clone_size: few; v_call: TRBV19; j_call: TRBJ1-5; d_call: NA; cdr3_aa: CASSNSTVLNQPQHF; cdr3_nt: TGTGCCAGTAGTAATTCGACAGTCCTCAATCAGCCCCAGCATTTT
clone_size: many; v_call: TRBV2; j_call: TRBJ1-1; d_call: NA; cdr3_aa: CASSLGRRNMNTEAFF; cdr3_nt: TGTGCCAGCAGTTTGGGACGGAGGAACATGAACACTGAAGCTTTCTTT
clone_size: many; v_call: TRBV7-2; j_call: TRBJ2-4; d_call: NA; cdr3_aa: CASSLSPVETQLTKNIQYF; cdr3_nt: TGTGCCAGCAGCTTAAGTCCCGTCGAGACTCAGTTAACCAAAAACATTCAGTACTTC
clone_size: many; v_call: TRBV4-3; j_call: TRBJ2-3; d_call: TRBD2; cdr3_aa: CASSPRAGGPRTQYF; cdr3_nt: TGCGCCAGCAGCCCCCGAGCGGGGGGGCCGCGTACGCAGTATTTT
clone_size: few; v_call: TRBV9; j_call: TRBJ2-2; d_call: NA; cdr3_aa: CASSVAWGAGELFF; cdr3_nt: TGTGCCAGCAGCGTAGCTTGGGGGGCCGGGGAGCTGTTTTTT